The 14 T cell receptor beta chains in this list originate from one sample, sequenced in a study of response to subunit inactivated influenza vaccine (dated by TCRdb to the late 2010s). Library construction relied on RT-PCR. Reads for this sample came from an Illumina HiSeq 2500. TCRdb's own reprocessing of the public reads used fastp at Q25 and MiXCR and kept productive beta chains. Each record represents a unique CDR3 protein, reported with the most common genes and DNA among its rows. The sample records 560,000 or so distinct CDR3 sequences, roughly 8.2% of which are singletons. Approximately 12% of the sample is taken by the ten largest. The material sequenced was PBMCs from blood, taken roughly 24 months after vaccination. All receptors derive from a man aged 45 to 75 who received an inactivated influenza vaccine. Donor details come from another sample of the same person, matched by shared clones.

The rearrangement uses TRBV5-1 and TRBJ2-7, with 7 bases fitting TRBD1. The CDR3 length is 16 residues. The V gene end was trimmed by 0 bases and the J gene end by 2 bases; junction bases not matched to a gene: 8. Germline V CDR1 and CDR2: SGHRS, YFSETQ. This CDR3 reads CASSLDGQAFTYEQYF. CDR3 DNA sequence: TGCGCCAGCAGCTTGGATGGACAGGCCTTTACCTACGAGCAGTACTTC.

This clonotype was observed many times. The rearrangement joins TRBV7-9 to TRBJ1-4, with D possibly matching TRBD1 (5 bases). The CDR3 length is 11 residues. Trimming removed 3 bases from V and 13 bases from J, with 9 bases in between. Per the germline V gene, CDR1 is SEHNR and CDR2 is FQNEAQ (reference sequence). For the CDR3, the DNA is TGTGCCAGCAGCTTGGGGGGGAGACTGTTTTTT. It specifies CASSLGGRLFF.

The chain combines TRBV7-2 with TRBJ1-1; 9 bases fit TRBD1. Germline trimming cut 3 bases from V and 4 bases from J; bases unmatched to any gene: 9. The germline V gene encodes CDR1 SGHTA and CDR2 FQGNSA. The CDR3 is 16 residues long. The CDR3 DNA reads TGTGCCAGCAGCTTTACTCAGACAGGGGGGAGCACTGAAGCTTTCTTT. It is translated as CASSFTQTGGSTEAFF.

This clonotype has just a few counts. The chain couples TRBV5-1 to TRBJ2-5; perhaps TRBD2 as D (6 bases). CDR3 length: 13 residues. The germline V gene encodes CDR1 SGHRS and CDR2 YFSETQ. V dropped 1 base and J dropped 5 bases, with 9 bases sitting between them. The DNA for the CDR3 is TGCGCCAGCAGCTTGACTAGCCGGGAGACCCAGTACTTC. Translation: CASSLTSRETQYF.

This clonotype was seen many times. Here the CDR3 reads CSASGGSWGNNEQFF. For the CDR3, the DNA is TGCAGTGCTAGCGGGGGGAGTTGGGGCAACAATGAGCAGTTCTTC. V usage is TRBV20-1 and J usage is TRBJ2-1; 7 bases align to TRBD2. This CDR3 comprises 15 residues. V dropped 3 bases and J dropped 5; count of bases not matched to a gene: 10. Looked up from germline, CDR1 is DFQATT and CDR2 is SNEGSKA (reference sequence).

This clonotype appeared a few times. This chain connects TRBV4-1 to TRBJ2-3; 7 positions match TRBD1. CDR1 and CDR2 (germline): MGHRA, YSYEKL. V shed 4 bases and J 4 bases; nucleotides not matched to a gene: 14. The CDR3 consists of 17 residues. The CDR3 DNA sequence: TGCGCCAGCAGCCGCAGACAAACAGGGGAAGAGGCAGATACGCAGTATTTT. Protein sequence: CASSRRQTGEEADTQYF.

This clonotype was recorded at least ten times. This chain links TRBV7-8 with TRBJ2-2; TRBD1 aligns across 10 bases. The CDR3 covers 17 residues. V dropped 1 base and J dropped 7; count of bases not matched to a gene: 9. In germline, CDR1 is SGHVS, CDR2 FQNEAQ. CDR3 DNA sequence: TGTGCCAGCAGCTTAGTGGGACAGGGGAATTTGGTCGGGGAGCTGTTTTTT. Amino acid sequence: CASSLVGQGNLVGELFF.

This clonotype showed up many times. The chain links TRBV2 to TRBJ2-7, with TRBD2 identical over 10 bases. The length of the CDR3 is 14 residues. The V gene end was trimmed by 5 bases and the J gene end by 5 bases; junction bases not matched to a gene: 6. Germline V lookup: CDR1 SNHLY, CDR2 FYNNEI. The CDR3 sequence is CASSRLAGVNEQYF. In nucleotides, the CDR3 is TGTGCCAGCAGTAGGCTAGCGGGAGTTAACGAGCAGTACTTC.

The rearrangement joins TRBV29-1 to TRBJ2-1, with D possibly matching TRBD1 (6 bases). Germline V CDR1 and CDR2: SQVTM, ANQGSEA. The V end was cut by 6 bases, the J end by 0 bases, with 15 bases between. The CDR3 has 15 residues. The CDR3 nucleotides read TGCAGCGTGATGGGACACCAGAGCTCCTACAATGAGCAGTTCTTC. Encoded protein: CSVMGHQSSYNEQFF.

This clonotype was recorded at least ten times. This rearrangement joins TRBV28 to TRBJ2-7; 9 bases fit TRBD2. This CDR3 is built from 14 residues. The V and J ends lost 5 bases and 3 bases, in that order; junction bases with no gene match: 5. Germline V lookup: CDR1 MDHEN, CDR2 SYDVKM. CDR3 nucleotides: TGTGCCAGCAGTATAGCGGGAGTAAACTACGAGCAGTACTTC. This translates into CASSIAGVNYEQYF. Full variable domain (rest looked up from reference TRBV28 and TRBJ2-7): DVKVTQSSRYLVKRTGEKVFLECVQDMDHENMFWYRQDPGLGLRLIYFSYDVKMKEKGDIPEGYSVSREKKERFSLILESASTNQTSMYLCASSIAGVNYEQYFGPGTRLTVT.

The V gene is TRBV10-3, the J gene TRBJ2-7; D is undetermined. CDR3 size: 14 residues. Germline CDR1 ENHRY, CDR2 SYGVKD. Trimming shortened V by 10 bases and J by 2 bases, and 18 bases separated the two germline ends. Here the CDR3 reads CATRLTQITYEQYF. The CDR3 DNA is TGTGCCACCCGCCTTACTCAGATCACCTACGAGCAGTACTTC.

This clonotype came up many times. The J gene is TRBJ1-2, the V gene TRBV24-1; D unresolved. V lost 3 bases and J 4 bases, leaving 17 bases between the germline ends. The CDR3 length is 16 residues. Germline CDR1 and CDR2: KGHDR and SFDVKD. CDR3 loop: CATSDPLDTASYGYTF. In nucleotides, the CDR3 is TGTGCCACCAGTGATCCGTTAGACACAGCGAGCTATGGCTACACCTTC.

V and J are TRBV5-1 and TRBJ2-6; perhaps TRBD2 as D (5 bases). Trimming took off 4 bases at V and 3 bases at J, with 8 bases between the two ends. CDR1 and CDR2 from the germline V gene are SGHRS and YFSETQ. The CDR3 contains 14 residues. The CDR3 bases are TGCGCCAGCAGCGAGGGTATTGGGGCCAACGTCCTGACTTTC. Its protein is CASSEGIGANVLTF.

This clonotype was recorded a few times. The chain recombines TRBV27 with TRBJ2-7, with 7 bases fitting TRBD1. The CDR3 covers 15 residues. V lost 4 bases to trimming and J lost 1 base; unmatched junction nucleotides: 7. From germline, CDR1 is MNHEY and CDR2 SMNVEV (reference sequence). The CDR3 sequence: CASSSEWDSSYEQYF. The CDR3 DNA reads as TGTGCCAGCAGTTCTGAATGGGACAGTTCCTACGAGCAGTACTTC.